One and the same sample provided the 6 T cell receptor beta chains below, sequenced in a study of T cell repertoires in cytomegalovirus infection. TCRdb ran MiXCR on the reads and lists one entry per CDR3 protein. This table holds 76,000 or so distinct CDR3 sequences, 3.7% found once. The source material was PBMCs. The receptors were gathered from a human donor in good health (CMV status not recorded). Some clones in this sample may be carry-over from other donors' samples.

In its sample, this clonotype was seen many times. This chain uses TRBV4-2 with TRBJ2-1; 8 bases match TRBD2. The junction had 6 bases not matched to a gene; V was cut back by 1 base and J by 7 bases. The CDR3 totals 15 residues. Germline V gene sequence: CDR1 LGHNA, CDR2 YNFKEQ. The CDR3, as DNA: TGTGCCAGCAGCCAAGGACTAGCGAGTTCGAATGAGCAGTTCTTC. It is translated as CASSQGLASSNEQFF.

This clonotype occurred many times. CDR3 in amino acids: CSAAGGAYNEQFF. CDR3 nucleotide sequence: TGCAGTGCAGCAGGGGGCGCCTACAATGAGCAGTTCTTC. The J gene is TRBJ2-1, the V gene TRBV20-1; 8 nucleotides match TRBD1. The CDR3 is made up of 13 amino acids. Losses at the gene ends were 6 bases for V and 2 bases for J; bases not matched to a gene: 3. Germline assignment: CDR1 DFQATT and CDR2 SNEGSKA (reference sequence).

The sample holds many counts of this clonotype. The V call is TRBV7-9, the J call TRBJ1-1; D uncertain. Germline CDR1 SEHNR, CDR2 FQNEAQ (reference sequence). This CDR3 contains 18 residues. Trimming removed 4 bases at V and 0 bases at J, with 21 bases between. The chain's CDR3 is CASSSLPGETDLNTEAFF. CDR3 DNA: TGTGCCAGCAGCTCCCTACCGGGAGAGACGGATTTGAACACTGAAGCTTTCTTT.

This clonotype was counted at least ten times. The rearrangement links TRBV7-8 to TRBJ1-1; D not certain. From germline, CDR1 is SGHVS and CDR2 FQNEAQ. The CDR3 covers 14 residues. V was shortened by 5 bases and J by 4 bases, with 14 bases between the two germline ends. In nucleotides, the CDR3 is TGTGCCAGCAGCCCCACGTCGTTCGGCACTGAAGCTTTCTTT. It encodes CASSPTSFGTEAFF.

This clonotype was detected many times. This chain joins TRBV12-3 or TRBV12-4 and TRBJ2-7; 9 bases fit TRBD1. V lost 5 bases, J lost 6 bases, and 14 bases stayed unmatched. The CDR3 runs 16 residues. CDR3 DNA: TGTGCCAGCAGTCAAACCCCGGGACAGGGATTGGGCGAGCAGTACTTC. Amino acid sequence: CASSQTPGQGLGEQYF.

This clonotype was seen ten or more times. The V call is TRBV12-3 or TRBV12-4, the J call TRBJ2-7; maybe TRBD2 (5 bases). Trimming removed 3 bases from V and 2 bases from J, with 11 bases in between. The CDR3 length is 14 residues. The CDR3 coding sequence is TGTGCCAGCAGTTTGCTAGCCAACGCCTACGAGCAGTACTTC. Translating gives CASSLLANAYEQYF.